This TCR beta chain was documented in a study of neurological immune-mediated disorders. A 10-nucleotide random UMI tagged transcripts in template-switch 5'RACE cDNA synthesis. TCRdb used MiXCR to reprocess the 5' RACE reads, holding one entry per CDR3 protein. The sample holds about 65,000 distinct CDR3 sequences, approximately 4.2% seen once. Regarding this clonotype: Relative to the germline gene, one junction end is altered; a read error may explain this.

Germline CDR1 MNHEY, CDR2 SVGAGI. The CDR3 covers 17 residues. This receptor was identified in a man in his fifties with multiple sclerosis. The V gene is TRBV6-5, the J gene TRBJ2-6; possibly TRBD1 or TRBD2 for D (5 bases each). Input material: PBMCs. CDR3 loop: CASSYVGSRSGAKVLTF. In nucleotides, the CDR3 is TGTGCCAGCAGTTATGTTGGGAGCCGCTCTGGGGCCAAAGTCCTGACTTTC.